This TCR beta chain was recorded in a study of early T cells in non-severe SARS-CoV-2 infection (TCRdb year 2021). Turning to the overall study: Bulk RNA from unsorted whole blood was used for TCR sequencing, so alpha and beta chains could not be paired. Summary of the overall study and its limitations: VDJdb matching was skewed toward anti-spike CD8 responses and likely underestimated virus-specific expansions by missing private and CD4 specificities.

Library method: 5' RACE. The run used a NextSeq 500. The TCR library protocol attached unique molecular identifiers to individual cDNA molecules to correct for sequencing error and PCR bias. Both TCR alpha and beta chains were sequenced, and tight co-correlation was observed between alpha and beta sequence abundances in each sample. From the authors' description of their analysis: Decombinator V4 was used to annotate the V gene, J gene and CDR3 of the TCR sequences. Expanded TCRs were defined as changing significantly between any two time points under a Poisson model with p below 0.0001. TCR abundances were normalised to the total number of TCRs sequenced in each sample and reported as counts per million. MAIT TCRs were defined by TRAV1-2 paired with TRAJ12, TRAJ20 or TRAJ33, and iNKT TCRs by TRAV10 paired with TRAJ18. VDJdb, accessed 1 November 2021, was searched for CMV, EBV and SARS-CoV-2 annotated TCRs, with TCRs annotated for multiple antigens excluded. TCRdb's own reprocessing of the public reads used fastp at Q25 and MiXCR and kept productive beta chains. Entries are consolidated by CDR3 protein sequence, retaining the most common genes and DNA. Clone size and V and J calls follow TCRdb, not the original study. A total of tens of thousands of distinct CDR3 sequences appear in this sample, around 13% of them only once. The leading ten clones occupy roughly 8.7% of the sample.

This clonotype has only a few counts. Its antigen is still unknown. It has no much larger one-base neighbor in the sample; base qualities were not kept. Measured from the cysteine to the phenylalanine, the CDR3 is 15 residues long. Kept here is only the CDR3 DNA, which spans 45 bases and is read in frame from base 1. Clipping removes 2 bases from V and 2 bases from J, with 4 as the unmatched junction base count. In the germline V gene (reference sequence), CDR1 corresponds to MNHEY and CDR2 to SMNVEV. Set within a cohort of healthcare workers in London, UK, this nested case-control study involved weekly PCR testing of nasopharyngeal swabs along with blood sampling. Between 23 and 31 March 2020, the week of the UK lockdown, healthcare workers were enrolled and then followed up weekly for as long as 16 weeks.

The chain employs TRBV27 and TRBJ2-5, and 8 bases in between align with TRBD1. Sequencing was done on a sample of whole blood. The source is an adult who was a healthcare worker with PCR-confirmed SARS-CoV-2 infection or an uninfected control (not recorded which). This receptor carries the CDR3 CASSLGQGRQETQYF. The DNA sequence is as follows: TGTGCCAGCAGTTTAGGACAGGGACGACAAGAGACCCAGTACTTC.